In this sample, the clone carrying this TCR beta chain turned up a few times. The antigen remains unidentified. This entry is derived from a study of T cells in Graves' hyperthyroidism and ophthalmopathy. General observations from the study: Most expanded thyroid clonotypes above 0.001 recurred in blood.

The CDR3 length is 11 residues. Germline V gene data show CDR1 as DFQATT and CDR2 as SNEGSKA (reference sequence). With 1 base removed from V and 6 bases from J, the gap between germline ends came to 7 bases. From RNA transcripts, TCR beta CDR3 regions were amplified. A first-round RT-PCR of the TCR CDR3 used the HTBI primer set. TCRdb reprocessed the multiplex PCR reads via MiXCR and lists one record per CDR3 protein. The data show hundreds of thousands of distinct CDR3 sequences, with about 17% seen just once and 3.8% held by the top ten. The TCR was taken from a woman under 40 with Graves' hyperthyroidism. The chain has TRBV20-1 and TRBJ2-7; D is undetermined. The sequenced material came from blood. In DNA, the CDR3 is TGCAGTGCTAGAGCCTGGGGCGAGCAGTACTTC. This gives the protein CSARAWGEQYF.